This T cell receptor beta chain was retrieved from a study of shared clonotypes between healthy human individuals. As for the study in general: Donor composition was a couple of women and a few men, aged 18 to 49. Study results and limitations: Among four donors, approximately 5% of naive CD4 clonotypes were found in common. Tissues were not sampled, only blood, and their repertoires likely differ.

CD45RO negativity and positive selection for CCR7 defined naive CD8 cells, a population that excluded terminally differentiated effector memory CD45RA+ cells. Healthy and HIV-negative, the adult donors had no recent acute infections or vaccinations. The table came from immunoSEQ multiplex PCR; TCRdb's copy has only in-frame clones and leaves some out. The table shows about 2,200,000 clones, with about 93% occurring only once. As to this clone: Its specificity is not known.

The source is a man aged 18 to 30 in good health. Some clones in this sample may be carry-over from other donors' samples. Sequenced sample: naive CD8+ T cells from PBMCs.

The CDR3 region has the DNA TGTGCCAGCAGTGAGGGACTAGCGGCCACCGGGGAGCTGTTTTTT. Translating it yields CASSEGLAATGELFF. The chain joins TRBV2 to TRBJ2-2; 11 bases match TRBD2. The CDR3 contains 15 residues. Losses at the gene ends were 3 bases for V and 4 bases for J; bases not matched to a gene: 1. CDR1 SNHLY and CDR2 FYNNEI come from the germline V gene.